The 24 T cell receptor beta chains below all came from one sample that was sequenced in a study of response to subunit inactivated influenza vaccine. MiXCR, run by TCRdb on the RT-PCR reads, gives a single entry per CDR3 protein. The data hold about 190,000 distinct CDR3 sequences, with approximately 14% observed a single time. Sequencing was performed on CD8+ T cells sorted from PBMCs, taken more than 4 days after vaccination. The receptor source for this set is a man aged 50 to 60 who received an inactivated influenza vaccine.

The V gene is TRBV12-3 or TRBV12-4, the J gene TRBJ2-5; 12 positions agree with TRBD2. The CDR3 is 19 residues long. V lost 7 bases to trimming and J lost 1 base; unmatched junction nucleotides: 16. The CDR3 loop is CASNKNGRGLAGLQETQYF. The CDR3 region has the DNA TGTGCCAGCAACAAAAATGGACGTGGACTAGCGGGGCTCCAAGAGACCCAGTACTTC.

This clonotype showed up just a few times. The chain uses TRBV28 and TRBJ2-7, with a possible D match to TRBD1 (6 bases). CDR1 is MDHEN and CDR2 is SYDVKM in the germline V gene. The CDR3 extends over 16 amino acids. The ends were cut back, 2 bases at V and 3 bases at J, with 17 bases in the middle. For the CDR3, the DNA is TGTGCCAGCAGTTTAGACCTGACAAGGGGGAGCTACGAGCAGTACTTC. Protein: CASSLDLTRGSYEQYF.

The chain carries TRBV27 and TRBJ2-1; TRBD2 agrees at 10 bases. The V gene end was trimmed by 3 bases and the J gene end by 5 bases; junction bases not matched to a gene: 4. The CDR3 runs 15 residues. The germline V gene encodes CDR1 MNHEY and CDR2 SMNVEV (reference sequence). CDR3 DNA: TGTGCCAGCAGTTTTTTTAGCGGGGGGAACAATGAGCAGTTCTTC. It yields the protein CASSFFSGGNNEQFF.

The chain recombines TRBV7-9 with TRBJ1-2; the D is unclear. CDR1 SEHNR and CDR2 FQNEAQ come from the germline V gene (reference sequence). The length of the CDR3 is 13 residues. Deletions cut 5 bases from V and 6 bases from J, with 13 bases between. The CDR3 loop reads CASSPNAVDGYTF. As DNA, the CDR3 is TGTGCCAGCAGCCCGAATGCCGTGGATGGCTACACCTTC.

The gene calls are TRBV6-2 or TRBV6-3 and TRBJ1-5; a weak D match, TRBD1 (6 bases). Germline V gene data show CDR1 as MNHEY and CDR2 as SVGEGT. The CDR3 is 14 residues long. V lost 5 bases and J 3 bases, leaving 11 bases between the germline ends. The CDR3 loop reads CASSRTEYNQPQHF. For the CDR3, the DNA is TGTGCCAGCAGTCGGACAGAATACAATCAGCCCCAGCATTTT.

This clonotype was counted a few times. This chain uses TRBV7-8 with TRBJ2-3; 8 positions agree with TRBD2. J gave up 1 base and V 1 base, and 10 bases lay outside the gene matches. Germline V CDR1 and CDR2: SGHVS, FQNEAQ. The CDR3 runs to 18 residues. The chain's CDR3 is CASSLGPGLVERTDTQYF. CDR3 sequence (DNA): TGTGCCAGCAGCTTAGGTCCGGGACTAGTAGAACGCACAGATACGCAGTATTTT.

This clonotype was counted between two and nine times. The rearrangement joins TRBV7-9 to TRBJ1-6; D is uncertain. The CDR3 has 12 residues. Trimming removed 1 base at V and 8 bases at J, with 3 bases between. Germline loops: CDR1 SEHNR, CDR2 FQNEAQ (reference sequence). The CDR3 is CASSLDHSPLHF. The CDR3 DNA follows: TGTGCCAGCAGCTTAGACCATTCACCCCTCCACTTT.

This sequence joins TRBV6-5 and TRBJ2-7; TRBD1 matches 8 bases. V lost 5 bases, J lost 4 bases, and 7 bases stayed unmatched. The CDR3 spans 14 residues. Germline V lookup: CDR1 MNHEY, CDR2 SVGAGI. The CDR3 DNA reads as TGTGCCAGCAGTCACAGGGACAGGCGATACGAGCAGTACTTC. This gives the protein CASSHRDRRYEQYF.

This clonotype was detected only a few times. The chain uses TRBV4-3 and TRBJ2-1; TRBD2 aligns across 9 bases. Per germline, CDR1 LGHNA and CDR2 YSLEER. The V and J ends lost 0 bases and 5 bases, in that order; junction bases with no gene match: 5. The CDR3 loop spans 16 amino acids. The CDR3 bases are TGCGCCAGCAGCCAAGATGGCGGGAGGGGGGACAATGAGCAGTTCTTC. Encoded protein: CASSQDGGRGDNEQFF.

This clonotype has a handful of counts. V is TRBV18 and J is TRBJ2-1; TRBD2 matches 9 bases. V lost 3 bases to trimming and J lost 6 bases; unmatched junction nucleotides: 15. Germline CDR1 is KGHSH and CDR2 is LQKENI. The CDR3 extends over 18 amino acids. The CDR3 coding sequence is TGTGCCAGCTCACCCCGCGGGGGGGTTATAACTCCATCCAATGAGCAGTTCTTC. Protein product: CASSPRGGVITPSNEQFF. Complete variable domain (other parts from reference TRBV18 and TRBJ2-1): NAGVMQNPRHLVRRRGQEARLRCSPMKGHSHVYWYRQLPEEGLKFMVYLQKENIIDESGMPKERFSAEFPKEGPSILRIQQVVRGDSAAYFCASSPRGGVITPSNEQFFGPGTRLTVL.

CDR3 nucleotide sequence: TGTGCCAGCAGCCCAGGGGCGGGAGAATACACCGGGGAGCTGTTTTTT. Residues: CASSPGAGEYTGELFF. The chain recombines TRBV27 with TRBJ2-2; possibly TRBD2 for D (7 bases). Germline lookup yields CDR1 MNHEY and CDR2 SMNVEV (reference sequence). The CDR3 is made up of 16 amino acids. Trimming took 6 bases from V and 3 from J, leaving 17 bases between them.

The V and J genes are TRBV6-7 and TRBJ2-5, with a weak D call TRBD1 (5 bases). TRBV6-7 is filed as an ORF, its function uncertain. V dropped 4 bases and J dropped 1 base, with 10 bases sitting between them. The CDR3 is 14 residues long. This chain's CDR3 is CASSSDSAQETQYF. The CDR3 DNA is TGTGCCAGCAGTTCCGACAGTGCCCAAGAGACCCAGTACTTC.

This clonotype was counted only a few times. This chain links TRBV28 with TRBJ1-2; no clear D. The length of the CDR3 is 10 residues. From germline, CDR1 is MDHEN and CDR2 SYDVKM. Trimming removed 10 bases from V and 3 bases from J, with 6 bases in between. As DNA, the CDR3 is TGTGCCACTGGACACTATGGCTACACCTTC. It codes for CATGHYGYTF.

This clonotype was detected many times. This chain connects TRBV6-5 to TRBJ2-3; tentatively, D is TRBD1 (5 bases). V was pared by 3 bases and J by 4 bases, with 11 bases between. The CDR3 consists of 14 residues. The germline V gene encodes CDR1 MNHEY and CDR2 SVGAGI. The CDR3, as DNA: TGTGCCAGCAGTTATGCAGGGTCGGCAGATACGCAGTATTTT. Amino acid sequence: CASSYAGSADTQYF.

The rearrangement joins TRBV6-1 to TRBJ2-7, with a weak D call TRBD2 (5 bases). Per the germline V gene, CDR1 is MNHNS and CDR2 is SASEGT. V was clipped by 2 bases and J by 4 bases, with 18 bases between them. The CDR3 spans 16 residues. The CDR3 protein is CASSEFTAGGGYEQYF. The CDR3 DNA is TGTGCCAGCAGTGAATTTACGGCAGGCGGCGGGTACGAGCAGTACTTC.

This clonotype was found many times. This CDR3 reads CASTETGKGGYTF. CDR3 bases: TGTGCCAGCACCGAGACAGGGAAAGGTGGCTACACCTTC. This chain connects TRBV6-1 to TRBJ1-2; TRBD1 matches at 7 bases. V lost 7 bases, J lost 7 bases, and 9 bases stayed unmatched. CDR1 MNHNS and CDR2 SASEGT come from the germline V gene. CDR3 length: 13 amino acids.

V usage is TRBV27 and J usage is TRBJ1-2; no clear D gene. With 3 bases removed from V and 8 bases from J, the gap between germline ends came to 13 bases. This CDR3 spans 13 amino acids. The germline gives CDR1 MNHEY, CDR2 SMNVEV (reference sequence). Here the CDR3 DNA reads TGTGCCAGCAGTTTGGCTGTGGGAGGAGGCTACACCTTC. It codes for CASSLAVGGGYTF.

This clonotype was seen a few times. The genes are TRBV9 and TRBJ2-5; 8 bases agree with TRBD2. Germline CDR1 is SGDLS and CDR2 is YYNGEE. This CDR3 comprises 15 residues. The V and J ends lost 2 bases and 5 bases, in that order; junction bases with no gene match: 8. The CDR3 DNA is TGTGCCAGCAGCGTGGTTAGCGGGATGGGGGAGACCCAGTACTTC. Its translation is CASSVVSGMGETQYF.

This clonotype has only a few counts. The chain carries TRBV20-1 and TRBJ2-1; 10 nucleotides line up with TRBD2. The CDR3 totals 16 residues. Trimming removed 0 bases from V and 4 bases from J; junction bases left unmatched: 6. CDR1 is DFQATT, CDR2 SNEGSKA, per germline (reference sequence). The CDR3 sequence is CSAREGASGSYNEQFF. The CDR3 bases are TGCAGTGCTAGAGAAGGGGCTAGCGGGAGTTACAATGAGCAGTTCTTC.

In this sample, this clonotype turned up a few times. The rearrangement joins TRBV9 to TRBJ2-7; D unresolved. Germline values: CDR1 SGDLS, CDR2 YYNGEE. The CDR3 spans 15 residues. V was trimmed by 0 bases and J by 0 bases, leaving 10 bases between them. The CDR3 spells CASSVGYPFSYEQYF. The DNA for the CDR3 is TGTGCCAGCAGCGTAGGGTACCCGTTCTCCTACGAGCAGTACTTC.

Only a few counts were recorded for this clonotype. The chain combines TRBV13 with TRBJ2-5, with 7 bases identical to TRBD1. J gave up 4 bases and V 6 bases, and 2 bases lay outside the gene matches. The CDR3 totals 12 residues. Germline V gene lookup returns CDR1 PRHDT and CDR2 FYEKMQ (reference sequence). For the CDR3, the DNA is TGTGCCAGCAGGGCAGGGGGAGAGACCCAGTACTTC. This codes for CASRAGGETQYF.

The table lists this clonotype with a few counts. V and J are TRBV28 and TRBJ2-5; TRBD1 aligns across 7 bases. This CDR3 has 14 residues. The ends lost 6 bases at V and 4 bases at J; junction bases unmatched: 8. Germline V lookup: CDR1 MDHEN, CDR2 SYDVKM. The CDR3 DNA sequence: TGTGCCAGCAGCCCTCCGGGACAGCCAGAGACCCAGTACTTC. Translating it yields CASSPPGQPETQYF.

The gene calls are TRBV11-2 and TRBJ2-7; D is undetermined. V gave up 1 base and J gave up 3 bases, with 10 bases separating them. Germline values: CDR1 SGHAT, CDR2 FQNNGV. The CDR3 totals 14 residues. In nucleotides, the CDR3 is TGTGCCAGCAGCTTAGGGCCCGGAATCTACGAGCAGTACTTC. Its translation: CASSLGPGIYEQYF.

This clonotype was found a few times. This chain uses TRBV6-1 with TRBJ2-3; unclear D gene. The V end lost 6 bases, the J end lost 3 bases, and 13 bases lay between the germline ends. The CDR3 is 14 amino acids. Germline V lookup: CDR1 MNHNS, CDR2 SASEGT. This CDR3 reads CASSSGGETDTQYF. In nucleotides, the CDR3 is TGTGCCAGCAGCTCCGGCGGAGAGACAGATACGCAGTATTTT.